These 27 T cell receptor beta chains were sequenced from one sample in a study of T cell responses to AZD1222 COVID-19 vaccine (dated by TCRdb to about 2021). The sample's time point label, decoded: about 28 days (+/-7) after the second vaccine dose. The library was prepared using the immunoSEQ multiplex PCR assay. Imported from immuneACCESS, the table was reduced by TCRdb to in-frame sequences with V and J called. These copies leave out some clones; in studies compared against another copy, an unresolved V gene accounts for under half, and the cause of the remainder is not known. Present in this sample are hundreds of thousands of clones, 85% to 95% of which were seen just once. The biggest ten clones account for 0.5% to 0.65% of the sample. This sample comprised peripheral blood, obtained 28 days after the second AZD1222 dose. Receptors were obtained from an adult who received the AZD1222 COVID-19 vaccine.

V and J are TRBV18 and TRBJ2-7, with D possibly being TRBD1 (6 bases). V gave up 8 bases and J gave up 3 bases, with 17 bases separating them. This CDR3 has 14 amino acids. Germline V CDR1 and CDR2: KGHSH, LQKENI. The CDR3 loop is CASQDPGTHYEQYF. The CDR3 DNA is TGTGCCAGCCAGGATCCCGGGACACACTACGAGCAGTACTTC.

The CDR3 DNA sequence: TGTGCCAGCAGCTTATCCAGGGCCGCAGATACGCAGTATTTT. This encodes CASSLSRAADTQYF. The chain has TRBV7-2 and TRBJ2-3, with D maybe TRBD1 (5 bases). The CDR3 runs 14 residues. The V gene lost 2 bases and the J gene lost 4 bases, with 10 bases spanning the gap. CDR1 SGHTA and CDR2 FQGNSA come from the germline V gene. The full variable domain, rest sourced from reference TRBV7-2 and TRBJ2-3, is GAGVSQSPSNKVTEKGKDVELRCDPISGHTALYWYRQSLGQGLEFLIYFQGNSAPDKSGLPSDRFSAERTGGSVSTLTIQRTQQEDSAVYLCASSLSRAADTQYFGPGTRLTVL.

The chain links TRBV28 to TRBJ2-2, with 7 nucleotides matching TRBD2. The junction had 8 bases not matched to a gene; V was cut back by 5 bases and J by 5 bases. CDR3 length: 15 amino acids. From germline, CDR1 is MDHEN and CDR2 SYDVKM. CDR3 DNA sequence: TGTGCCAGCAGTAACCTGGCGCGGGGGACCGGGGAGCTGTTTTTT. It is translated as CASSNLARGTGELFF.

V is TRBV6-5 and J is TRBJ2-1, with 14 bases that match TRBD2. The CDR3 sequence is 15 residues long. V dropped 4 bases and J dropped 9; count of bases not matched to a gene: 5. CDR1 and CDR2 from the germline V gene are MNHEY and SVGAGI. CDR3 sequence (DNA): TGTGCCAGCAGTTTGGGACTAGCGGGAGTAACTGAGCAGTTCTTC. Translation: CASSLGLAGVTEQFF.

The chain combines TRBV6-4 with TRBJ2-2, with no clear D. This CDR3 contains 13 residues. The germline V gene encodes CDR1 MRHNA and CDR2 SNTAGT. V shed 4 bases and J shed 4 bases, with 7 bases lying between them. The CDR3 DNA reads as TGTGCCAGCAGTGGAGGTGCCACCGGGGAGCTGTTTTTT. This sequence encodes CASSGGATGELFF.

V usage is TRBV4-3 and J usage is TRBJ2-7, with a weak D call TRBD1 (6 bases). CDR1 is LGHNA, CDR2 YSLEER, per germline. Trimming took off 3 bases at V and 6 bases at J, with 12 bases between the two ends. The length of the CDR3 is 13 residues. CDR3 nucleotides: TGCGCCAGCAGCCAGGCGACAGGAGGCGAGCAGTACTTC. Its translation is CASSQATGGEQYF.

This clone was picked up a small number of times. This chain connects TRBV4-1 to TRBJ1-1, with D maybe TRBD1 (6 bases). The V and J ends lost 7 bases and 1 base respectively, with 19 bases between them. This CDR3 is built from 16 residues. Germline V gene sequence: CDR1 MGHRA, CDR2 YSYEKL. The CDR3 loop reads CASTLTGGAGNTEAFF. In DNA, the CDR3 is TGCGCCAGCACCCTCACGGGGGGCGCGGGGAACACTGAAGCTTTCTTT.

CDR3 nucleotides: TGTGCCAGCAGCTTAGAAGGGACAAGCTCCTACGAGCAGTACTTC. It encodes CASSLEGTSSYEQYF. The chain joins TRBV7-2 to TRBJ2-7; D possibly corresponds to TRBD1 (6 bases). Germline CDR1 SGHTA, CDR2 FQGNSA. Trimming took off 1 base at V and 0 bases at J, with 10 bases between the two ends. CDR3 length: 15 residues.

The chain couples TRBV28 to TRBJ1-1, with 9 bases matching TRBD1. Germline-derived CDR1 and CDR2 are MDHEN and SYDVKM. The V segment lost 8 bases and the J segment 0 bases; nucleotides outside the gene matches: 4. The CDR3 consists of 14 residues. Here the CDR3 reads CASGQGIMNTEAFF. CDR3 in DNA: TGTGCCAGCGGACAGGGGATTATGAACACTGAAGCTTTCTTT.

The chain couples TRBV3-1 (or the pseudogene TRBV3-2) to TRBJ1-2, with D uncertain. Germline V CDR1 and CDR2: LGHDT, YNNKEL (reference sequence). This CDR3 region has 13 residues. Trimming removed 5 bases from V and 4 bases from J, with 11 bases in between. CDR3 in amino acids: CASSYARSYGYTF. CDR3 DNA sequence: TGTGCCAGCAGCTACGCGCGATCCTATGGCTACACCTTC.

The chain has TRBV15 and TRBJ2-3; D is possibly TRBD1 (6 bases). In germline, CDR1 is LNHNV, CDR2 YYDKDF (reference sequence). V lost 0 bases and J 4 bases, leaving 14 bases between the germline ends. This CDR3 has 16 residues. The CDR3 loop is CATSRDRDRSPDTQYF. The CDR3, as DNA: TGTGCCACCAGCAGAGATCGAGACAGGAGCCCAGATACGCAGTATTTT.

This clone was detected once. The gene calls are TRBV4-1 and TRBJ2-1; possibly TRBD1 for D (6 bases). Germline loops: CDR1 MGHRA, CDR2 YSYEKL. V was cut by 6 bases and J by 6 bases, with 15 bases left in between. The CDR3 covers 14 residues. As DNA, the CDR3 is TGCGCCAGCAGGGGTATCGGGACACCCAATGAGCAGTTCTTC. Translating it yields CASRGIGTPNEQFF.

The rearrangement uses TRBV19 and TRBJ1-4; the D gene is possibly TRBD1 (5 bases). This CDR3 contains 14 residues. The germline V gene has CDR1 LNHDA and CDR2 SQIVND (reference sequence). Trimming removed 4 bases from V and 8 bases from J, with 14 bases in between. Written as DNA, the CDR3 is TGTGCCAGTAGTACCGCAGGGTACAAGGAAAAACTGTTTTTT. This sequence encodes CASSTAGYKEKLFF.

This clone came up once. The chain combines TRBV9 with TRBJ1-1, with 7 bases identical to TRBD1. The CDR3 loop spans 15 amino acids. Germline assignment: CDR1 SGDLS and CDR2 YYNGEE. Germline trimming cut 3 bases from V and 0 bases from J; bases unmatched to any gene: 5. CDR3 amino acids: CASSGPGTVNTEAFF. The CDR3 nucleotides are TGTGCCAGCAGCGGACCCGGGACAGTGAACACTGAAGCTTTCTTT.

CDR3 sequence reads: CASSQVGGTGGYEQYF. The DNA of the CDR3 is TGTGCCAGCAGCCAAGTCGGCGGGACAGGGGGTTACGAGCAGTACTTC. This chain joins TRBV4-2 and TRBJ2-7, with 11 bases aligning to TRBD1. Germline lookup yields CDR1 LGHNA and CDR2 YNFKEQ. With V trimmed by 1 base and J by 4 bases, 6 bases remained unmatched. The CDR3 runs 16 residues.

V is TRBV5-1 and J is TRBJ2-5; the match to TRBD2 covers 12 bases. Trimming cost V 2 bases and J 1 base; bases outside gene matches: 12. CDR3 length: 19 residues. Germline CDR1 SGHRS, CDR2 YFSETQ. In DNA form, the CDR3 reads TGCGCCAGCAGCTTAACGGCTAGCGGGGGGGCCGTGGTCCAAGAGACCCAGTACTTC. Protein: CASSLTASGGAVVQETQYF.

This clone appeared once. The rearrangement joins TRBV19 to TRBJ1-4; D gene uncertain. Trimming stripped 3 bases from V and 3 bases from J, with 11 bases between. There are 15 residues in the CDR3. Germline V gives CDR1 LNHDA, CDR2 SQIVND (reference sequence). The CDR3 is CASSIVSGPNEKLFF. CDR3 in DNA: TGTGCCAGTAGTATTGTATCAGGACCTAATGAAAAACTGTTTTTT.

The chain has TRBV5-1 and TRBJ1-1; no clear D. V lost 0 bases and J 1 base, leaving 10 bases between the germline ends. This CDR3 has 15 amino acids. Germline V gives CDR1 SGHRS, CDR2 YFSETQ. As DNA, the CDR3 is TGCGCCAGCAGCTTGGCCCTAACAGAGAACACTGAAGCTTTCTTT. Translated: CASSLALTENTEAFF.

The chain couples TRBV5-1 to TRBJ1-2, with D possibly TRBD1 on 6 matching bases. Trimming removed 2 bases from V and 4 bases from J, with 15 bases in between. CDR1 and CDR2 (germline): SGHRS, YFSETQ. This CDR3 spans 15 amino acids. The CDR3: CASSFRTDSFYGYTF. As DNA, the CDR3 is TGCGCCAGCAGCTTCCGGACAGACTCTTTCTATGGCTACACCTTC.

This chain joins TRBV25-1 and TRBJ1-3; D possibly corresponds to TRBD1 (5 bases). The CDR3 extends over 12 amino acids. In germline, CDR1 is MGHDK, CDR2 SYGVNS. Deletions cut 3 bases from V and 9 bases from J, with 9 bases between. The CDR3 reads CASSDGTGTIYF. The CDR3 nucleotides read TGTGCCAGCAGTGACGGGACCGGCACCATATATTTT.

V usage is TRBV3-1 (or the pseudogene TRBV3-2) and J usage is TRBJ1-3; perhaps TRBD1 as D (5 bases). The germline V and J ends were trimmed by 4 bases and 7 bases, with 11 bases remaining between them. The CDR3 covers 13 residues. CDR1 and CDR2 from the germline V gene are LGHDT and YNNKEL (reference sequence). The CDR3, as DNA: TGTGCCAGCAGCCCAACAGGAGTTAACACCATATATTTT. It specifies CASSPTGVNTIYF.

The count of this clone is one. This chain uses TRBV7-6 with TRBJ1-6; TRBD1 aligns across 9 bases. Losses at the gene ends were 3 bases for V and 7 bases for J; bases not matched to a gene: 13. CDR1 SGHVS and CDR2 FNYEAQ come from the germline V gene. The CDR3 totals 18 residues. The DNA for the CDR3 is TGTGCCAGCAGCTTGTCCCATGGCTGGGACAGGGTGAATTCACCCCTCCACTTT. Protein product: CASSLSHGWDRVNSPLHF.

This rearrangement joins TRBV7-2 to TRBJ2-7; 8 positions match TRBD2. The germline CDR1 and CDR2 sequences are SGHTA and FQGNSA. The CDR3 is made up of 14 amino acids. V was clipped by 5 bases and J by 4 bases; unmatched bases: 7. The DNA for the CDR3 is TGTGCCAGCAGCCCAGCTAGCGGGCCTTACGAGCAGTACTTC. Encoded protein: CASSPASGPYEQYF.

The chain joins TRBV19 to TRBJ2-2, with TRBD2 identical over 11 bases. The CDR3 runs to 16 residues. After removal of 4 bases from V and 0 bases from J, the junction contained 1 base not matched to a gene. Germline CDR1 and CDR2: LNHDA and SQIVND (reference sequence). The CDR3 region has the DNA TGTGCCAGTAGTACTAGCGGGGGGTCGAACACCGGGGAGCTGTTTTTT. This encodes CASSTSGGSNTGELFF.

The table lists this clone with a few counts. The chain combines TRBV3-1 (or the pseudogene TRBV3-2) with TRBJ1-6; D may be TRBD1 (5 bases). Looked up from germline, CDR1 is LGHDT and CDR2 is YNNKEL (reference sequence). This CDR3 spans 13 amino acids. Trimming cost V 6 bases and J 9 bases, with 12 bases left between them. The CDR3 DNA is TGTGCCAGCAGTACAGGTGGTGTTTCACCCCTCCACTTT. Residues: CASSTGGVSPLHF.

Here the CDR3 reads CATSDAGLPYEQYF. The CDR3 bases are TGTGCCACCAGTGATGCGGGACTACCCTACGAGCAGTACTTC. V usage is TRBV24-1 and J usage is TRBJ2-7, with TRBD2 matching 7 bases. V trimming: 3 bases; J trimming: 2 bases; junction bases outside the gene matches: 3. Germline V gene sequence: CDR1 KGHDR, CDR2 SFDVKD. This CDR3 spans 14 amino acids.

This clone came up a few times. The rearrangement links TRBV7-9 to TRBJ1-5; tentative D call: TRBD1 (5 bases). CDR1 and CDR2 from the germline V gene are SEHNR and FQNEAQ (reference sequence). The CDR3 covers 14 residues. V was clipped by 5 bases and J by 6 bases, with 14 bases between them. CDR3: CASSHGTGGQPQHF. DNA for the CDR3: TGTGCCAGCAGCCACGGGACTGGAGGTCAGCCCCAGCATTTT.